Each of the 21 T cell receptor beta chains below was sequenced from the same sample in a study of blood T cells in healthy people across ages. A second roughly 7 to 12 cycle PCR used barcoded and J-beta primers. TCRdb independently ran MiXCR on the 5' RACE reads; one entry per CDR3 protein. The sample consists of 650,000 to 700,000 distinct CDR3 sequences, about 30% of them appearing once. Specimen: blood. These receptors all come from a woman of 80 years or more in good health.

As for this clonotype: Relative to the germline gene, one junction end is altered; a read error may explain this. This chain connects TRBV7-7 to TRBJ2-1; D might be TRBD2 (5 bases). CDR3 size: 13 residues. Germline V gene sequence: CDR1 SSHAT, CDR2 FNYEAQ (reference sequence). CDR3 nucleotide sequence: TGTGCTAGCAGCTCGATCGCGGGTAATGAGCAGTTCTTC. Protein product: CASSSIAGNEQFF.

This clonotype was observed at least ten times. The V gene is TRBV10-3, the J gene TRBJ2-1; 8 nucleotides line up with TRBD2. Germline CDR1 reads ENHRY; CDR2 reads SYGVKD. The CDR3 is 16 amino acids. The junction had 11 bases not matched to a gene; V was cut back by 3 bases and J by 7 bases. The DNA for the CDR3 is TGTGCCATCAGTGAAAATTCGGGGGGGGCGGGTAATGAGCAGTTCTTC. Translation: CAISENSGGAGNEQFF.

This clonotype was detected ten times or more. The rearrangement joins TRBV10-3 to TRBJ2-3; possible D gene TRBD2, 5 bases. The V end was cut by 0 bases, the J end by 3 bases, with 13 bases between. The germline V gene has CDR1 ENHRY and CDR2 SYGVKD. The CDR3 sequence is 16 residues long. In DNA form, the CDR3 reads TGTGCCATCAGTGAGTCGTTCAGTTCGGGAACAGATACGCAGTATTTT. Protein product: CAISESFSSGTDTQYF.

Notes on this clonotype: A much larger clonotype is one base distant, so this may be a read error. The chain couples TRBV5-1 to TRBJ1-2; D possibly corresponds to TRBD1 (6 bases). Between the trimmed V and J ends, which lost 4 bases and 4 bases, there was a span of 14 bases. In germline, CDR1 is SGHRS, CDR2 YFSETQ. The CDR3 is 14 residues long. The CDR3 nucleotides are TGCGCCAGCAGCCCCCGGACAGATATCTATGGCTACACCTTC. This translates into CASSPRTDIYGYTF.

Note on this clonotype: One end of the junction does not line up with germline, which may come from a read error. This sequence joins TRBV7-6 and TRBJ2-3, with D unclear. This CDR3 region has 15 residues. The germline gives CDR1 SGHVS, CDR2 FNYEAQ. This CDR3 is CASSLDGLPANTQNF. The CDR3 coding sequence is TGTGCCAGTAGCTTAGACGGCCTTCCCGCGAATACGCAGAATTTT.

The chain uses TRBV11-3 and TRBJ2-1, with D unresolved. The CDR3 contains 13 residues. CDR1 is SGHNT and CDR2 is YENEEA in the germline V gene. V was clipped by 3 bases and J by 6 bases, with 9 bases between them. The CDR3 sequence is CASSFSGANEQFF. DNA for the CDR3: TGTGCCAGCAGCTTCTCAGGTGCCAATGAGCAGTTCTTC. Filled out from reference TRBV11-3 and TRBJ2-1, the complete variable domain reads EAGVVQSPRYKIIEKKQPVAFWCNPISGHNTLYWYLQNLGQGPELLIRYENEEAVDDSQLPKDRFSAERLKGVDSTLKIQPAELGDSAVYLCASSFSGANEQFFGPGTRLTVL.

Comments on this clonotype: A much larger clonotype is one base distant, so this may be a read error. J is TRBJ1-1 and V is TRBV20-1; no clear D. Trimming removed 4 bases from V and 0 bases from J, with 6 bases in between. Germline lookup yields CDR1 DFQATT and CDR2 SNEGSKA (reference sequence). This CDR3 spans 12 amino acids. The CDR3 sequence is CSATGLNTEAFF. The CDR3 DNA is TGCAGTGCTACTGGCTTGAACACTGAAGCTTTCTTT.

This clonotype has just a few counts. CDR3 coding DNA: TGTGCCATCAGTGAGTTGGACACCGGGGAGCTGTTTTTT. Its translation is CAISELDTGELFF. The rearrangement joins TRBV10-3 to TRBJ2-2, with D hard to call. In germline, CDR1 is ENHRY, CDR2 SYGVKD. Trimming took 1 base from V and 3 from J, leaving 3 bases between them. The CDR3 loop spans 13 amino acids.

The chain uses TRBV28 and TRBJ1-4; the D gene is possibly TRBD1 (5 bases). Trimming pared 5 bases from V and 8 bases from J, leaving 21 bases between. CDR1 and CDR2 from the germline V gene are MDHEN and SYDVKM. This CDR3 region has 16 residues. The CDR3 nucleotides read TGTGCCAGCAGTCCCTTCGGCGGGTTCGGGGACGAAAAACTGTTTTTT. The encoded protein is CASSPFGGFGDEKLFF.

Only one count was recorded for this clonotype. V and J are TRBV20-1 and TRBJ2-5; TRBD1 matches at 9 bases. This CDR3 comprises 14 residues. The trim removed 3 bases at V and 4 bases at J, leaving 6 bases unmatched. Looked up from germline, CDR1 is DFQATT and CDR2 is SNEGSKA (reference sequence). The CDR3 region has the DNA TGCAGTGCTAGGGTGGGACAGGGAGGAGAGACCCAGTACTTC. Protein product: CSARVGQGGETQYF.

The sample holds many counts of this clonotype. The chain couples TRBV28 to TRBJ2-7; D perhaps matches TRBD2 (6 bases). V lost 5 bases and J 2 bases, leaving 13 bases between the germline ends. Germline V gene sequence: CDR1 MDHEN, CDR2 SYDVKM. The CDR3 has 14 amino acids. The CDR3 nucleotides are TGTGCCAGCAGTCTTCCAACGGGGGCCTACGAGCAGTACTTC. Translated, it gives CASSLPTGAYEQYF.

This clonotype has at least ten counts. This chain connects TRBV12-3 or TRBV12-4 to TRBJ1-5, with 7 nucleotides matching TRBD1. Germline trimming cut 4 bases from V and 6 bases from J; bases unmatched to any gene: 9. The CDR3 has 15 amino acids. The CDR3 spells CASSSSPGGGQPQHF. The CDR3, as DNA: TGTGCCAGCAGTTCCTCCCCAGGGGGAGGTCAGCCCCAGCATTTT.

This clonotype was counted at least ten times. The chain joins TRBV11-2 to TRBJ2-7; the D is unclear. V was trimmed by 5 bases and J by 6 bases, leaving 20 bases between them. The CDR3 spans 15 residues. Per germline, CDR1 SGHAT and CDR2 FQNNGV. DNA of the CDR3: TGTGCCAGCAGCGTCAGGAGTAGGGCCGATCTCGAGCAGTACTTC. Translated, it gives CASSVRSRADLEQYF.

The table lists this clonotype with many counts. V usage is TRBV4-1 and J usage is TRBJ2-1; possibly TRBD1 or TRBD2 for D (5 bases each). The CDR3 is 18 residues long. The germline V gene has CDR1 MGHRA and CDR2 YSYEKL. Trimming left V 3 bases short and J 6 bases short, with 24 bases between. CDR3 sequence: CASSQAPTGGGPTNEQFF. CDR3 nucleotide sequence: TGCGCCAGCAGCCAGGCGCCGACGGGTGGGGGACCCACCAATGAGCAGTTCTTC.

A note on this clonotype: A much larger clone is a single base away; this may be a read error. The chain combines TRBV20-1 with TRBJ1-2, with D tentatively TRBD1 (6 bases). Germline lookup yields CDR1 DFQATT and CDR2 SNEGSKA (reference sequence). CDR3 length: 13 residues. Trimming took off 5 bases at V and 12 bases at J, with 22 bases between the two ends. CDR3 in DNA: TGCAGTGCTGGAGTTTTGGCAAGAGGGGGGAACACCTTC. Amino acid sequence: CSAGVLARGGNTF.

About this clonotype: A read error may be the cause here, since a much bigger clone is one base away. V gene TRBV6-6 combines with J gene TRBJ2-3; 9 bases line up with TRBD1. The germline CDR1 and CDR2 sequences are MNHNY and SVGAGI (reference sequence). CDR3 length: 16 amino acids. CDR3 DNA: TGTGCCAGCAGTGCACCGGGACAGGGTACGGTAGATACGCGGTATTTT. It translates to CASSAPGQGTVDTRYF.

The gene calls are TRBV5-1 and TRBJ2-1, with 7 bases aligning to TRBD2. Germline CDR1 reads SGHRS; CDR2 reads YFSETQ. The CDR3 has 15 amino acids. V shed 1 base, J shed 3 bases, and the junction held 4 bases outside the gene matches. CDR3 residues: CASSLSGTLYNEQFF. Written as DNA, the CDR3 is TGCGCCAGCAGCTTGAGCGGGACTCTCTACAATGAGCAGTTCTTC.

This chain uses TRBV28 with TRBJ2-2, with D possibly matching TRBD1 (6 bases). CDR3 length: 15 residues. V lost 3 bases, J lost 4 bases, and 12 bases lay in between. Germline CDR1 MDHEN, CDR2 SYDVKM. The CDR3 DNA sequence: TGTGCCAGCAGTTTGTCAAGAGGGGGCACCGGGGAGCTGTTTTTT. Protein: CASSLSRGGTGELFF.

This clonotype appeared many times. J is TRBJ1-2 and V is TRBV14, with 10 bases identical to TRBD1. V lost 1 base, J lost 7 bases, and 6 bases stayed unmatched. This CDR3 has 15 amino acids. CDR1 SGHDN and CDR2 FVKESK come from the germline V gene. Here the CDR3 DNA reads TGTGCCAGCAGCCAAGTGGGACAGGGGTTCGGTGGCTACACCTTC. Protein sequence: CASSQVGQGFGGYTF. Combining the CDR3 with reference TRBV14 and TRBJ1-2 gives the whole variable domain EAGVTQFPSHSVIEKGQTVTLRCDPISGHDNLYWYRRVMGKEIKFLLHFVKESKQDESGMPNNRFLAERTGGTYSTLKVQPAELEDSGVYFCASSQVGQGFGGYTFGSGTRLTVV.

This clonotype was counted between two and nine times. The rearrangement uses TRBV7-9 and TRBJ2-2; a weak D match, TRBD1 (5 bases). The CDR3 consists of 13 residues. Looked up from germline, CDR1 is SEHNR and CDR2 is FQNEAQ (reference sequence). V was cut by 5 bases and J by 4 bases, with 8 bases left in between. The CDR3 region is CASSPQVTGELFF. CDR3 coding DNA: TGTGCCAGCAGCCCACAGGTCACCGGGGAGCTGTTTTTT. The variable domain in full, with the rest retrieved from reference TRBV7-9 and TRBJ2-2, is DTGVSQNPRHKITKRGQNVTFRCDPISEHNRLYWYRQTLGQGPEFLTYFQNEAQLEKSRLLSDRFSAERPKGSFSTLEIQRTEQGDSAMYLCASSPQVTGELFFGEGSRLTVL.

This chain links TRBV7-2 with TRBJ2-2; D remains unclear. Trimming cost V 5 bases and J 1 base, with 8 bases left between them. The CDR3 sequence is 14 residues long. From germline, CDR1 is SGHTA and CDR2 FQGNSA. CDR3 DNA: TGTGCCAGCAGCCAGTCCCAGAACACCGGGGAGCTGTTTTTT. Protein: CASSQSQNTGELFF. The full variable domain, rest sourced from reference TRBV7-2 and TRBJ2-2, is GAGVSQSPSNKVTEKGKDVELRCDPISGHTALYWYRQSLGQGLEFLIYFQGNSAPDKSGLPSDRFSAERTGGSVSTLTIQRTQQEDSAVYLCASSQSQNTGELFFGEGSRLTVL.